This TCR beta chain was identified in a study of T and B cells in COVID-19 patients. Across the whole study: Median age was about 30 years in the recovered cohort and 67 years in the active-infection cohort. About 90% of the roughly 20 active-infection patients had comorbidities associated with unfavorable COVID-19 outcome. Points from the study as a whole: Patients with COVID-19 reportedly showed strongly skewed T cell receptor beta variable and joining gene usage.

BIOMED2 TRB-A/B primer pools were used in multiplex TRB PCR. MiXCR, run by TCRdb on the multiplex PCR reads, gives a single entry per CDR3 protein. The top ten clones hold approximately 3.1% of a sample with roughly 15,000 distinct CDR3 sequences, about a quarter of them seen once. This clonotype was seen a few times. Antigen specificity is unknown. TRB was amplified from approximately 250-500 ng of blood genomic DNA. This TCR came from a human donor who had recovered from COVID-19. The sequencing sample was made of blood.

The CDR3 loop reads CASSHHLAGGVEDTQYF. CDR3 DNA sequence: TGTGCCAGCAGCCACCATCTAGCGGGGGGAGTTGAAGATACGCAGTATTTT. The gene calls are TRBV4-2 and TRBJ2-3, with 11 bases fitting TRBD2. The CDR3 covers 17 residues. With 3 bases clipped from V and 5 bases from J, the junction kept 10 bases outside the gene matches. The germline V gene encodes CDR1 LGHNA and CDR2 YNFKEQ.